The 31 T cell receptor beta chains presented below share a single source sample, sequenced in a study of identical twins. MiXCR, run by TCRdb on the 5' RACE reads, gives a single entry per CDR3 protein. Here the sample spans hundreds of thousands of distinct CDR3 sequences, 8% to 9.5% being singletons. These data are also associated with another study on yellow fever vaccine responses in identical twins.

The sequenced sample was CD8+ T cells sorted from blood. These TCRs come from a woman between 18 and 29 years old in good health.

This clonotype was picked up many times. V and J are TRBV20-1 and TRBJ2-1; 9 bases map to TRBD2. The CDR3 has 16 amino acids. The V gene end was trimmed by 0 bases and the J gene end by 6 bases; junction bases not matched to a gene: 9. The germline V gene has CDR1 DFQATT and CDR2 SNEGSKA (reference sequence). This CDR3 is CSARDLLAGRGNEQFF. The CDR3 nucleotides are TGCAGTGCTAGAGATCTTCTAGCGGGAAGGGGCAATGAGCAGTTCTTC.

CDR3 amino acids: CASSLIAGGGYNEQFF. The CDR3 DNA follows: TGTGCCAGCAGCCTGATAGCGGGAGGAGGATACAATGAGCAGTTCTTC. This chain uses TRBV13 with TRBJ2-1; 10 bases are shared with TRBD2. This CDR3 spans 16 amino acids. V lost 5 bases, J lost 4 bases, and 8 bases stayed unmatched. Germline CDR1 is PRHDT and CDR2 is FYEKMQ (reference sequence).

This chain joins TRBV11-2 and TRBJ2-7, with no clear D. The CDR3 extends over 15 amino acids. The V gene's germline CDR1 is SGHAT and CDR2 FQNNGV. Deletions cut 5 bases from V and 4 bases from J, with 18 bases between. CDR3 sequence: CASSPIVDGAYEQYF. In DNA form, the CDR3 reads TGTGCCAGCAGCCCCATAGTTGATGGCGCGTACGAGCAGTACTTC.

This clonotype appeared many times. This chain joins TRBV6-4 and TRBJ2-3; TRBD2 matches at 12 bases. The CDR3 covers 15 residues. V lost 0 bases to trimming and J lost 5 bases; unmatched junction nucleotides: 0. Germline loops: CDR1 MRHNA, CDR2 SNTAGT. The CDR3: CASSDSTSGGDTQYF. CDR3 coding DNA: TGTGCCAGCAGTGACTCGACTAGCGGGGGAGATACGCAGTATTTT.

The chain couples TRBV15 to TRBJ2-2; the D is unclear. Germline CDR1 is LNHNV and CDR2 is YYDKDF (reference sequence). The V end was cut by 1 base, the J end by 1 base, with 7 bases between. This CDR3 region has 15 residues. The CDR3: CATSRVPGNTGELFF. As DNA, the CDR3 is TGTGCCACCAGCAGAGTACCCGGGAACACCGGGGAGCTGTTTTTT.

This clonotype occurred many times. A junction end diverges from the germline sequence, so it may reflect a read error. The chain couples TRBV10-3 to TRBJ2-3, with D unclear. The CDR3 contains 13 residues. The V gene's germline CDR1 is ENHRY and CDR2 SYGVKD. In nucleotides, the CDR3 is TGTGCCATCAGCGAGTCATGGGAAGATACGCAGTATTTT. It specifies CAISESWEDTQYF.

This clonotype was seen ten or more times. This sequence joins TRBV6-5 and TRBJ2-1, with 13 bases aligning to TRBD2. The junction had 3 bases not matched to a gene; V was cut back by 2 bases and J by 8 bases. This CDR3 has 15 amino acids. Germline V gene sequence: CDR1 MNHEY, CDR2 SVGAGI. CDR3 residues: CASSYGTSGIYEQFF. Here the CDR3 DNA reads TGTGCCAGCAGTTACGGGACTAGCGGGATCTATGAGCAGTTCTTC.

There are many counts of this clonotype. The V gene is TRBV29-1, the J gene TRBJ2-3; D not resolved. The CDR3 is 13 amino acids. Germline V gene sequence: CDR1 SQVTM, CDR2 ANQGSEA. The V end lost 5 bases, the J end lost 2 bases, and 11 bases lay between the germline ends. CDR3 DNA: TGCAGCGTTAAGGACGGCATCACAGATACGCAGTATTTT. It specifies CSVKDGITDTQYF.

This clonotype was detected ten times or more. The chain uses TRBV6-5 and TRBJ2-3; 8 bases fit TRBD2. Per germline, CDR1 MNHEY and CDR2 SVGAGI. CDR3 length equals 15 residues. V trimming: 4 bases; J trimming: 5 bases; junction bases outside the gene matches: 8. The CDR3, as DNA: TGTGCCAGCAGTTCCTCGGGAGGGGGGGGAGATACGCAGTATTTT. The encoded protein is CASSSSGGGGDTQYF.

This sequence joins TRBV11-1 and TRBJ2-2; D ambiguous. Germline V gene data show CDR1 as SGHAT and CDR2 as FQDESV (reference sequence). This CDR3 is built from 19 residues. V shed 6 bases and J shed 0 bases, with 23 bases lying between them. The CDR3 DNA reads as TGTGCCAGCAGTTCATCTCTCAGGTCCGGCCGTGCGAACACCGGGGAGCTGTTTTTT. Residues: CASSSSLRSGRANTGELFF.

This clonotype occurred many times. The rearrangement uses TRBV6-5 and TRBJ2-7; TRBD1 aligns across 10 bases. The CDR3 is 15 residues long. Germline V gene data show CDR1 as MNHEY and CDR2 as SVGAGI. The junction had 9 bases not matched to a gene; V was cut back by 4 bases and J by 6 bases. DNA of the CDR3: TGTGCCAGCAGTTGGCAGACAGGGGGCTTGGGCGAGCAGTACTTC. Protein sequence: CASSWQTGGLGEQYF.

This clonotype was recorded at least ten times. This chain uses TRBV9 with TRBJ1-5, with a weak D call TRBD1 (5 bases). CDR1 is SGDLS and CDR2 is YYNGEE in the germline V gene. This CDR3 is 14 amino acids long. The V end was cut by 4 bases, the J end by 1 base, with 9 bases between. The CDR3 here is CASSPRDSNQPQHF. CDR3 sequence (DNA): TGTGCCAGCAGCCCCCGGGACAGCAATCAGCCCCAGCATTTT.

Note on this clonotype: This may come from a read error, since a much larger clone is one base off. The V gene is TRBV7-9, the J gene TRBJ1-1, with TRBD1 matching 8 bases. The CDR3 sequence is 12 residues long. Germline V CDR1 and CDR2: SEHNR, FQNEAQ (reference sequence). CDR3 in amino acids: CASSSRGPEAIF. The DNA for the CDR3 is TGTGCCAGCAGCAGCAGGGGGCCTGAAGCTATCTTT.

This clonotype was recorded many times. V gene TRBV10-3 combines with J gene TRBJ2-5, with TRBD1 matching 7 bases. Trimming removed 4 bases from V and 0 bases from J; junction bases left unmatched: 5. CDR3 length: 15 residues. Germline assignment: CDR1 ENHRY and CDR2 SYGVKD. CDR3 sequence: CAISVGQGDQETQYF. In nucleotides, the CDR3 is TGTGCCATCAGTGTCGGGCAGGGGGACCAAGAGACCCAGTACTTC.

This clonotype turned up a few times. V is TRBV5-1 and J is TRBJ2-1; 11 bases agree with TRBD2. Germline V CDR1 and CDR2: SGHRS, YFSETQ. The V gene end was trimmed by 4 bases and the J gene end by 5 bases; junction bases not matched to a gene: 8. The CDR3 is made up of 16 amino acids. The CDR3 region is CASSLLLAGVDNEQFF. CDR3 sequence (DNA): TGCGCCAGCAGCCTCCTACTAGCGGGGGTGGACAATGAGCAGTTCTTC.

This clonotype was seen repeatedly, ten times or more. The CDR3 DNA sequence: TGTGCCAGCAGTTCAGGGGCCCCTGGCAATCAGCCCCAGCATTTT. It is translated as CASSSGAPGNQPQHF. The chain combines TRBV28 with TRBJ1-5, with a possible D match to TRBD1 (6 bases). The CDR3 consists of 15 residues. V lost 4 bases and J 2 bases, leaving 12 bases between the germline ends. Germline V gene sequence: CDR1 MDHEN, CDR2 SYDVKM. Combining the CDR3 with reference TRBV28 and TRBJ1-5 gives the whole variable domain DVKVTQSSRYLVKRTGEKVFLECVQDMDHENMFWYRQDPGLGLRLIYFSYDVKMKEKGDIPEGYSVSREKKERFSLILESASTNQTSMYLCASSSGAPGNQPQHFGDGTRLSIL.

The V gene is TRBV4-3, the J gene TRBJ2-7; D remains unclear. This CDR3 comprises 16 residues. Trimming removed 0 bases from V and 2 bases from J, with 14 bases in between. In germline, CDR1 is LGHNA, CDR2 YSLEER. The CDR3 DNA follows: TGCGCCAGCAGCCAAGATTTATTCGGCCAAGCCTACGAGCAGTACTTC. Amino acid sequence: CASSQDLFGQAYEQYF.

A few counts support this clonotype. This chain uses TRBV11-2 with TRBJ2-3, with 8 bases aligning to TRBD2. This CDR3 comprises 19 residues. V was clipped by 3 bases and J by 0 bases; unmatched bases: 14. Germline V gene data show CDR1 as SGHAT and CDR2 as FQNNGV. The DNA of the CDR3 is TGTGCCAGCAGCTTTAGGAAATCTAGCGGGTTCTCTAGCACAGATACGCAGTATTTT. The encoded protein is CASSFRKSSGFSSTDTQYF. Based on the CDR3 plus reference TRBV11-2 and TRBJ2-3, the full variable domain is EAGVAQSPRYKIIEKRQSVAFWCNPISGHATLYWYQQILGQGPKLLIQFQNNGVVDDSQLPKDRFSAERLKGVDSTLKIQPAKLEDSAVYLCASSFRKSSGFSSTDTQYFGPGTRLTVL.

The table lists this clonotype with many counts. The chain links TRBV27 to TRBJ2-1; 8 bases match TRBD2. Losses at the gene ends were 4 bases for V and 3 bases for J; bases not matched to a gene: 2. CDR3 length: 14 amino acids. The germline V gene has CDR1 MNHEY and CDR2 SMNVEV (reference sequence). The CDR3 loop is CASSSGLDYNEQFF. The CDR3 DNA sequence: TGTGCCAGCAGTTCGGGACTAGACTACAATGAGCAGTTCTTC.

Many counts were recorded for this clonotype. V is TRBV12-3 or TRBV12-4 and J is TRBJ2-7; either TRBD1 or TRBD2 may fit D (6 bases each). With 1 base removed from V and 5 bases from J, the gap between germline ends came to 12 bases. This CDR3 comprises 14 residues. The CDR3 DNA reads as TGTGCCAGCAGTTTAGACCGGGGGCTGGACGAGCAGTACTTC. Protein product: CASSLDRGLDEQYF.

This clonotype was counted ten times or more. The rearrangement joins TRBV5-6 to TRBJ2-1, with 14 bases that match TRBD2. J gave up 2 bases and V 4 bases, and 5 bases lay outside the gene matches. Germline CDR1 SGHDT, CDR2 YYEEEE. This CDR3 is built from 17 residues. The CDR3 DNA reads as TGTGCCAGCAGCCCGGAGGGACTAGCGGGGGCCTACAATGAGCAGTTCTTC. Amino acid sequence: CASSPEGLAGAYNEQFF.

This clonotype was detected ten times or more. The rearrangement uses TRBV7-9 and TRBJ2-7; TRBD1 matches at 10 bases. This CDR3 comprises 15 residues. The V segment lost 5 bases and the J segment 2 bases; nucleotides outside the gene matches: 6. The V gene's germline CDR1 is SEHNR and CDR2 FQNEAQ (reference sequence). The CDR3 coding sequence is TGTGCCAGCAGCCCCGGGACAGGGGCTACCTACGAGCAGTACTTC. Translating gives CASSPGTGATYEQYF.

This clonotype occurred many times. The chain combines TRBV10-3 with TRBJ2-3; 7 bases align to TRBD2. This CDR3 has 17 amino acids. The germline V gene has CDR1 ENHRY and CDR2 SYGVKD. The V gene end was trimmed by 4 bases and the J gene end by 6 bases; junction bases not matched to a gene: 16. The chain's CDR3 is CAISGLRGREGADTQYF. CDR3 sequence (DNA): TGTGCCATCAGTGGGCTACGAGGGAGGGAAGGAGCGGATACGCAGTATTTT.

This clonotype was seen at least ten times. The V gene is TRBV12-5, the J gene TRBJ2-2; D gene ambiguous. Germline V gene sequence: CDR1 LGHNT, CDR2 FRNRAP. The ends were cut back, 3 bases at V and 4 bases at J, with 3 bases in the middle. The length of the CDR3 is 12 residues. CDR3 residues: CASGFSTGELFF. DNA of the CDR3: TGTGCTAGTGGTTTTAGCACCGGGGAGCTGTTTTTT.

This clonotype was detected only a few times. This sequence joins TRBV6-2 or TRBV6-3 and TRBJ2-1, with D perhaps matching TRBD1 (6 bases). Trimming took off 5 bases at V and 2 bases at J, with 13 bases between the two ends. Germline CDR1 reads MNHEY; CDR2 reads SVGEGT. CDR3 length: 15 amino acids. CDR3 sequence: CASSSTGIAYNEQFF. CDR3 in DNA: TGTGCCAGCAGTAGTACAGGGATCGCCTACAATGAGCAGTTCTTC.

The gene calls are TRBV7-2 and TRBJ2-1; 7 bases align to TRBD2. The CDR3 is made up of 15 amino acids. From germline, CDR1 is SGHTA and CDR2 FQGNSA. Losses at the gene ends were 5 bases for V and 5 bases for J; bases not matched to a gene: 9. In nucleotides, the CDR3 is TGTGCCAGCAGCAGCCGGGACTACCCTGACAATGAGCAGTTCTTC. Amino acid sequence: CASSSRDYPDNEQFF.

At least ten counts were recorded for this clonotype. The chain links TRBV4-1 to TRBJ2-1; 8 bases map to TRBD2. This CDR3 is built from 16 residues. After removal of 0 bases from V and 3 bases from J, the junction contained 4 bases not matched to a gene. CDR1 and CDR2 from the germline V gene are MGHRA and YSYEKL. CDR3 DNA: TGCGCCAGCAGCCAAGAGAGCGGGAGCCTCTACAATGAGCAGTTCTTC. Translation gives CASSQESGSLYNEQFF.

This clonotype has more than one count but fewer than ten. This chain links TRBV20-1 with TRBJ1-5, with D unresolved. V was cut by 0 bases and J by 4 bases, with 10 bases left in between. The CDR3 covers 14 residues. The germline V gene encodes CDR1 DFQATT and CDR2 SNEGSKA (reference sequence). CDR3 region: CSARDIWGNQPQHF. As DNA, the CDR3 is TGCAGTGCTAGAGATATCTGGGGTAATCAGCCCCAGCATTTT.

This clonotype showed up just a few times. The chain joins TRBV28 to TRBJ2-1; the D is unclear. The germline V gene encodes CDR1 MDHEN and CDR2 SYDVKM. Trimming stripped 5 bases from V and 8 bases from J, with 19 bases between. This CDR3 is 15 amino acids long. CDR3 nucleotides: TGTGCCAGCAGTCAGAGTTTACGGCGGTCCGATGAGCAGTTCTTC. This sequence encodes CASSQSLRRSDEQFF.

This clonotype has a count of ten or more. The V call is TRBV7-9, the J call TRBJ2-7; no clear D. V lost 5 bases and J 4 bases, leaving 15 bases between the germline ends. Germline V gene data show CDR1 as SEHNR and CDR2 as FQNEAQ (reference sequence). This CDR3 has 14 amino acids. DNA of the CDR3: TGTGCCAGCAGCCAGACCTCGTCGCGGTACGAGCAGTACTTC. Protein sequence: CASSQTSSRYEQYF.

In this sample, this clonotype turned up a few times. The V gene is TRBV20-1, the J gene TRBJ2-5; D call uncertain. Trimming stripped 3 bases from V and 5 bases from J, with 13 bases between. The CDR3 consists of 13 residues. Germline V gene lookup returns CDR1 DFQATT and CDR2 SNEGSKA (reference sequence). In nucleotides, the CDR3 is TGCAGTGCTAGTGTCGGATCGGCGGAGACCCAGTACTTC. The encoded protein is CSASVGSAETQYF.